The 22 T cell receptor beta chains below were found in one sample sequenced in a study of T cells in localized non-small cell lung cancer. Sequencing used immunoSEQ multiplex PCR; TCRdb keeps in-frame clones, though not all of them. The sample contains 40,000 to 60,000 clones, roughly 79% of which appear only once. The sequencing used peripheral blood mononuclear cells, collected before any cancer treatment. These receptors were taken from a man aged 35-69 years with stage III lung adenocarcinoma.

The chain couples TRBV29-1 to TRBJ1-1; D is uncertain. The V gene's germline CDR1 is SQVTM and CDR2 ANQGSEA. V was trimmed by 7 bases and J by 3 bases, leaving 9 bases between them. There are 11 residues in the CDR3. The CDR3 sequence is CSARGHTEAFF. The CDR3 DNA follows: TGCAGCGCCCGGGGTCACACTGAAGCTTTCTTT. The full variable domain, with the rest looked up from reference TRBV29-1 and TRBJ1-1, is SAVISQKPSRDICQRGTSLTIQCQVDSQVTMMFWYRQQPGQSLTLIATANQGSEATYESGFVIDKFPISRPNLTFSTLTVSNMSPEDSSIYLCSARGHTEAFFGQGTRLTVV.

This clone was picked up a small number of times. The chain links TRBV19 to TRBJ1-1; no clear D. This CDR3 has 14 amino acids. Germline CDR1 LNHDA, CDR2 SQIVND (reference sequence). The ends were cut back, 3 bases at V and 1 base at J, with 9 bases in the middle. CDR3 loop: CASSISWRNTEAFF. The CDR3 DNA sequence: TGTGCCAGTAGTATTTCTTGGAGGAACACTGAAGCTTTCTTT.

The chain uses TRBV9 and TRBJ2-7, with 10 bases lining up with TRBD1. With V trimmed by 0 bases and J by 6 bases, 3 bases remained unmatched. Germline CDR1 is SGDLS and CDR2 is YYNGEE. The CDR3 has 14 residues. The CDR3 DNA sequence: TGTGCCAGCAGCGTAGCCGGGACAGGGGCCGAGCAGTACTTC. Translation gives CASSVAGTGAEQYF.

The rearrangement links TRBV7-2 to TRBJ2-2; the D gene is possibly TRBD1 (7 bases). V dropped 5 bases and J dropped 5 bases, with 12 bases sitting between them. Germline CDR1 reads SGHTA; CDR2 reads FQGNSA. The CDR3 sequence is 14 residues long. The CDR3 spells CASSIRGATGELFF. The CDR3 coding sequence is TGTGCCAGCAGCATCAGGGGGGCTACCGGGGAGCTGTTTTTT.

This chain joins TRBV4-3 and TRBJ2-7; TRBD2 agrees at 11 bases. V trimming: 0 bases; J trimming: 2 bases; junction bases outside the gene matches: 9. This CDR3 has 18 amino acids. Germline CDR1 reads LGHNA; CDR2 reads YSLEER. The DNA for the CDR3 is TGCGCCAGCAGCCAAGATTGGGGTTTAGCGGGGGGGACCTACGAGCAGTACTTC. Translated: CASSQDWGLAGGTYEQYF.

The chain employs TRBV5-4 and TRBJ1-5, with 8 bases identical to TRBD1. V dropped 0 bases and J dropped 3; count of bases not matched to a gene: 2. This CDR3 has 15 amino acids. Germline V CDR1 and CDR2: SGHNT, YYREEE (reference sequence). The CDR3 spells CASSLGTGYNQPQHF. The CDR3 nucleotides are TGTGCCAGCAGCTTGGGGACAGGGTACAATCAGCCCCAGCATTTT.

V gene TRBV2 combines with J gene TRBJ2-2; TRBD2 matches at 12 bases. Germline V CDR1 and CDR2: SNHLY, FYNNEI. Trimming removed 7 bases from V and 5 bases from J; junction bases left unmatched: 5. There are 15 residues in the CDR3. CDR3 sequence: CASNTGLAGTGELFF. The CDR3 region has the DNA TGTGCCAGCAATACCGGACTAGCGGGGACCGGGGAGCTGTTTTTT.

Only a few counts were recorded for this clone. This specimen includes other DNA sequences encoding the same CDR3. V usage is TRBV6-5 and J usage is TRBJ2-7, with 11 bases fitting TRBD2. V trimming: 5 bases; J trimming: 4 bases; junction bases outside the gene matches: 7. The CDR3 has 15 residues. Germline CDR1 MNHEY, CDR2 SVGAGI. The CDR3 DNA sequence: TGTGCCAGCAGTCCTCTAGCGGGGGGCACTTACGAGCAGTACTTC. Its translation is CASSPLAGGTYEQYF.

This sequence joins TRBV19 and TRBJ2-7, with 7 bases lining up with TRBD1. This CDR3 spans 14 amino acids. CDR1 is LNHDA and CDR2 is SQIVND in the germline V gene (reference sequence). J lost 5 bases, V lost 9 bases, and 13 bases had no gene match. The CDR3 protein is CASRETGAGDEQYF. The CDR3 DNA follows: TGTGCCAGCAGGGAAACAGGGGCCGGGGACGAGCAGTACTTC.

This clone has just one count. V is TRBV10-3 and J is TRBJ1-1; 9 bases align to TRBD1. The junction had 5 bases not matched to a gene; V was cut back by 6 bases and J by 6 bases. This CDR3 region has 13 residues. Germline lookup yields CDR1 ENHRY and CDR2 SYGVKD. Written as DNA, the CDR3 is TGTGCCATCAGCTGGACAGGGGATTCTGAAGCTTTCTTT. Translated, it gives CAISWTGDSEAFF.

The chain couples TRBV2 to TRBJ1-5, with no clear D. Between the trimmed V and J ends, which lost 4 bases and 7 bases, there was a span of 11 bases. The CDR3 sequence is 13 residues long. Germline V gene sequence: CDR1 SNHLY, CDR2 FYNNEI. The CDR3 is CASSVGRGQPQHF. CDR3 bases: TGTGCCAGCAGTGTGGGCAGAGGCCAGCCCCAGCATTTT.

CDR3 in DNA: TGCGCCAGCAGCTTGGGGTCCCCCTACAATGAGCAGTTCTTC. It translates to CASSLGSPYNEQFF. This chain joins TRBV5-1 and TRBJ2-1; D unresolved. Trimming removed 0 bases from V and 2 bases from J, with 6 bases in between. Germline CDR1 and CDR2: SGHRS and YFSETQ. The CDR3 consists of 14 residues. Full variable domain (missing parts from reference TRBV5-1 and TRBJ2-1): KAGVTQTPRYLIKTRGQQVTLSCSPISGHRSVSWYQQTPGQGLQFLFEYFSETQRNKGNFPGRFSGRQFSNSRSEMNVSTLELGDSALYLCASSLGSPYNEQFFGPGTRLTVL.

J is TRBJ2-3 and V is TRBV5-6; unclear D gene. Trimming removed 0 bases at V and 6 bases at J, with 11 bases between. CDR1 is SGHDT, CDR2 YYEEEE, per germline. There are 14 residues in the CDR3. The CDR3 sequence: CASSLGWGWDTQYF. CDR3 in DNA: TGTGCCAGCAGCTTGGGCTGGGGATGGGATACGCAGTATTTT.

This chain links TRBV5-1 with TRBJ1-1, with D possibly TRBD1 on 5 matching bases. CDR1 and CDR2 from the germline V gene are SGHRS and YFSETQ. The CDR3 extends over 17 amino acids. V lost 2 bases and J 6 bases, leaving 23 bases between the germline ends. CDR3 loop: CASSFDRARTLRAEAFF. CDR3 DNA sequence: TGCGCCAGCAGCTTTGACAGAGCCCGGACTTTGAGGGCTGAAGCTTTCTTT.

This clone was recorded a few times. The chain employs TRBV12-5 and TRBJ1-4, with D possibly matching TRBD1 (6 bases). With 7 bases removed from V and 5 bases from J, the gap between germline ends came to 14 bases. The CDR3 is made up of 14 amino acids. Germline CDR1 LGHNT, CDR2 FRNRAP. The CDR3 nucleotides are TGTGCTAGTGCCCTCCGGGGGGCGAATGAAAAACTGTTTTTT. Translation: CASALRGANEKLFF. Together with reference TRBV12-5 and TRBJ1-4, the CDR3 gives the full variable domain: DARVTQTPRHKVTEMGQEVTMRCQPILGHNTVFWYRQTMMQGLELLAYFRNRAPLDDSGMPKDRFSAEMPDATLATLKIQPSEPRDSAVYFCASALRGANEKLFFGSGTQLSVL.

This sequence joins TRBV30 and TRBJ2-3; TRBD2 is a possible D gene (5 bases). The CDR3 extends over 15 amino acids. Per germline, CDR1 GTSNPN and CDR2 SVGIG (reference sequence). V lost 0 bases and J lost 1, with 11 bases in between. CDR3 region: CAWSVHPGGTDTQYF. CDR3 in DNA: TGTGCCTGGAGTGTACACCCCGGGGGCACAGATACGCAGTATTTT.

For the CDR3, the DNA is TGTGCCAGCAATTTAGCGGGGGCGAGAGAGACCCAGTACTTC. Translation: CASNLAGARETQYF. V and J are TRBV2 and TRBJ2-5; TRBD2 aligns across 9 bases. CDR3 size: 14 residues. Germline CDR1 reads SNHLY; CDR2 reads FYNNEI. The J segment lost 4 bases and the V segment lost 7 bases, leaving 7 bases of the junction unmatched.

CDR3 DNA sequence: TGTGCCAGCATTTTACTCCTGGACGGGGGTGAAAACATTCAGTACTTC. Protein product: CASILLLDGGENIQYF. The rearrangement joins TRBV2 to TRBJ2-4, with D possibly being TRBD2 (6 bases). Germline V lookup: CDR1 SNHLY, CDR2 FYNNEI. This CDR3 is 16 amino acids long. Trimming cost V 7 bases and J 5 bases, with 21 bases left between them.

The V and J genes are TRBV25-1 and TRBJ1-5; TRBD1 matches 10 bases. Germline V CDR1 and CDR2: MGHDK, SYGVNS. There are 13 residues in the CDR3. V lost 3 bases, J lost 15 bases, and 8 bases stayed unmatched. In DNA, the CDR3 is TGTGCCAGCAGTGACCCGTGGACAGGGGGATGGCATTTT. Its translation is CASSDPWTGGWHF.

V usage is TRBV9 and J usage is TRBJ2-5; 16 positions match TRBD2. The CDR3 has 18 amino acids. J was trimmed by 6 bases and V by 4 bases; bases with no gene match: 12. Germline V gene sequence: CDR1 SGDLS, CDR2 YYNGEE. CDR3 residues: CASSLGTSGGAGGKTQYF. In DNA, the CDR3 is TGTGCCAGCAGCCTAGGGACTAGCGGGGGGGCCGGCGGGAAGACCCAGTACTTC.

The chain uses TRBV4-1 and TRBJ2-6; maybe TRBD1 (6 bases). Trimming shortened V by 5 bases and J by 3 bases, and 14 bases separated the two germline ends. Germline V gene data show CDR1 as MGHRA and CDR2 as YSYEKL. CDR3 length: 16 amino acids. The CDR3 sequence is CASSSEEGVGANVLTF. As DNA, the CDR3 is TGCGCCAGCAGCTCTGAAGAGGGGGTTGGGGCCAACGTCCTGACTTTC.

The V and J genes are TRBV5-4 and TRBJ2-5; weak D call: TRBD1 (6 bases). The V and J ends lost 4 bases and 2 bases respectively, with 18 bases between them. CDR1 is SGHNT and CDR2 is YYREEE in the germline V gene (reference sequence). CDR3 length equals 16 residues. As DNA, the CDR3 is TGTGCCAGCAGCCCCAGGACAGACCGATCTCAAGAGACCCAGTACTTC. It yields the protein CASSPRTDRSQETQYF. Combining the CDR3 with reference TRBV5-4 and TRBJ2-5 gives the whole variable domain ETGVTQSPTHLIKTRGQQVTLRCSSQSGHNTVSWYQQALGQGPQFIFQYYREEENGRGNFPPRFSGLQFPNYSSELNVNALELDDSALYLCASSPRTDRSQETQYFGPGTRLLVL.